This note documents a single T cell receptor beta chain sequence. Some clones are missing from TCRdb's copy, which holds only in-frame ones; the method was immunoSEQ multiplex PCR. The sample yields about 240,000 clones, about nine tenths seen once. The sample belongs to a study of blood T cell repertoires in COVID-19. The length of the CDR3 is 16 residues. CDR1 SGHVS and CDR2 FQNEAQ come from the germline V gene. J gave up 2 bases and V 1 base, and 6 bases lay outside the gene matches. This chain joins TRBV7-8 and TRBJ2-3; 7 bases match TRBD1. The material sequenced was peripheral blood. The clonotype was recovered from a man in his sixties who had recovered from COVID-19. CDR3 DNA sequence: TGTGCCAGCAGCTTAGTCACAGGGGTATACACAGATACGCAGTATTTT. This gives the protein CASSLVTGVYTDTQYF.